This entry is about one T cell receptor beta chain. Its antigen target is currently unknown. The sample holds no much larger clone one base away, and base qualities are not on file. TCRbeta CDR3 regions were amplified from genomic DNA by means of the immunoSEQ Assay, a bias-controlled multiplex PCR. The study's processing was this. Nucleated cell counts per sample were estimated from amplification of reference gene primers within the assay. To quantify the absolute abundance of each unique TCRbeta CDR3 rearrangement, sequence reads were collapsed and filtered. For each sample, productive Simpson clonality was calculated as the square root of Simpson's diversity index over productive rearrangements. TCRdb provides this immuneACCESS table in a form limited to in-frame rearrangements. Some clones are lacking; in checked studies, under half of them reflect an unresolved V gene, and why the rest are absent is not known. The DNA gave D and trimming, while V, J and clone size come from that table. This sample holds 130,000 or so clones; about 83% were observed only once. Of the sample, roughly 3.9% is held by the ten largest clones.

Reading the germline V gene gives CDR1 MDHEN and CDR2 SYDVKM. V gives up 6 bases and J gives up 5 bases, and the segment between their germline ends measures 11 bases. The CDR3 runs 14 residues from the cysteine to the phenylalanine. This entry keeps only the CDR3 DNA: 42 bases, framed from base 1. These data belong to a study of blood T cell repertoires in COVID-19 (dated by TCRdb to between 2020 and 2021). Context from the whole study: Samples from collaborators originated in the United States, Italy and Spain and spanned both the acute and convalescent phases of COVID-19. The prospective study material was composed of cDNA or gDNA derived from T cells, B-cell-depleted T cells, or PBMCs. Deeply sampled blood TCRbeta repertoires from subjects exposed to, actively infected with, or recovered from COVID-19 were included in the dataset. A freely available public database, intended as a resource for researchers studying the immune response to SARS-CoV-2, is where the repertoires were released. Samples came from the ongoing ImmuneRACE study (first 160 participants) plus 1,254 subjects from 6 global collaborators. Sample metadata almost always included a de-identified subject ID, COVID-19 status, age in years and sex. Where HLA class I and class II types were available, the types were taken from metadata supplied by the sample provider, not from assay-based typing. The paper's findings and limits, for the study overall: How much clinical and demographic metadata was included differed by source and by participant, and the metadata was provided uncurated.

Each collaborating institution followed its own protocols to collect whole blood in K2EDTA tubes. For TCRbeta analysis, collaborators shipped samples as frozen whole blood, isolated PBMCs, or DNA extracted from either of those sample types. Sequenced material: peripheral blood. The rearranged segments are TRBV28 and TRBJ1-6; the D segment cannot be called with confidence. The TCR was taken from a man between 60 and 75 years old with acute or convalescent COVID-19. CDR3 loop: CASRLTADNSPLHF. The bases are TGTGCCAGCAGGCTGACTGCGGATAATTCACCCCTCCACTTT.